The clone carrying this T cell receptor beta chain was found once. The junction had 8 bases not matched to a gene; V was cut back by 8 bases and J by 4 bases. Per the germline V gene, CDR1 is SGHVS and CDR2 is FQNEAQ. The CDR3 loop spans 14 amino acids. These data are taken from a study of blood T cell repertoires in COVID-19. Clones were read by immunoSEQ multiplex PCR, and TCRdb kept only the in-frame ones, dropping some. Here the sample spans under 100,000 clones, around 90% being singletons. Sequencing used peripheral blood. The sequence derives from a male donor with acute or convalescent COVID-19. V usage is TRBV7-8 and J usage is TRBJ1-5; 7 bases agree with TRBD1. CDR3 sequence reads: CASGWDSGNQPQHF. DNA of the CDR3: TGTGCCAGCGGATGGGACAGCGGTAATCAGCCCCAGCATTTT.